One sample yielded the 2 T cell receptor beta chains listed below, sequenced in a study of OX40 agonist ivuxolimab in advanced cancers. The data were produced by immunoSEQ multiplex PCR, yet TCRdb's version contains in-frame clones alone and is incomplete. The sample has under 45,000 clones, over 60% seen once. Material: CD4+ or CD8+ T cells sorted from blood, obtained in a trial of the OX40 agonist ivuxolimab. These receptors came from an adult with an advanced solid tumor such as melanoma, head and neck, liver or kidney cancer.

A note on this clone: A single base is all that separates this from a far larger clone, so a read error is likely. V is TRBV7-9 and J is TRBJ1-5; a possible D gene is TRBD1 (6 bases). From germline, CDR1 is SEHNR and CDR2 FQNEAQ (reference sequence). The V gene lost 6 bases and the J gene lost 3 bases, with 15 bases spanning the gap. The CDR3 covers 15 residues. The CDR3 bases are TGTGCCAGCAGTGTGGGGGCGGGGGTCAATCAGCCCCAGCATTTT. This codes for CASSVGAGVNQPQHF.

The chain recombines TRBV21-1 with TRBJ1-5; whether TRBD1, the table's D call, matches the DNA was not checked. TRBV21-1 corresponds to a pseudogene. The length of the CDR3 is 18 residues. CDR3 DNA: TGTGCCAGCGGATCCCGGGAGGGACAGGGGGATAGCAATCAGCCCCAGCATTTT. This codes for CASGSREGQGDSNQPQHF.